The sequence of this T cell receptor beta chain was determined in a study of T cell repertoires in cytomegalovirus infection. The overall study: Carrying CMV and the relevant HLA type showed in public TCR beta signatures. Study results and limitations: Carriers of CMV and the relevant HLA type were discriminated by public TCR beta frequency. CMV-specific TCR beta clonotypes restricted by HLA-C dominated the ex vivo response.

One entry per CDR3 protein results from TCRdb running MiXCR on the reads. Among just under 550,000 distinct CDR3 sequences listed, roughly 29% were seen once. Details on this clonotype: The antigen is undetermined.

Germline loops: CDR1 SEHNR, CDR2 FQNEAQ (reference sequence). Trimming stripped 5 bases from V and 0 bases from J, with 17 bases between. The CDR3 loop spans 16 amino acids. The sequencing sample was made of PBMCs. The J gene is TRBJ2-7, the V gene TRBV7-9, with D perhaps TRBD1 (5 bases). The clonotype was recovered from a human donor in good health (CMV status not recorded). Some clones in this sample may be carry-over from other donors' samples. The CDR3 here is CASSPTTVTPSYEQYF. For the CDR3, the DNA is TGTGCCAGCAGCCCAACGACAGTGACGCCCTCCTACGAGCAGTACTTC.